This T cell receptor beta chain was recovered during a study of T cell responses to AZD1222 COVID-19 vaccine. Looking at the study overall: Pooling covered second doses at about 4 or about 12 weeks. Findings and caveats of the study: Recipients of AZD1222 seropositive at baseline numbered only 5 to 7. White British people made up most donors, females outnumbered males, and clonal diversity was possibly underestimated. Spike-specific TCR breadth and depth rose after two AZD1222 doses.

Germline V gene lookup returns CDR1 MDHEN and CDR2 SYDVKM. The CDR3 is made up of 12 amino acids. The V end lost 1 base, the J end lost 8 bases, and 8 bases lay between the germline ends. A note on this clone: Its antigen is as yet unknown.

Data came from immunoSEQ multiplex PCR; TCRdb stores just in-frame clones and leaves some out. The sample records over 120,000 clones, 92% being singletons. The specimen was peripheral blood, collected on day 0 of AZD1222 vaccination. The receptor's source is an adult in good health. J is TRBJ1-1 and V is TRBV28; D is unclear. The CDR3 reads CASSLSVGEAFF. The CDR3 bases are TGTGCCAGCAGTTTATCTGTGGGGGAAGCTTTCTTT.